This TCR beta chain was sequenced in a study of blood T cells in healthy people across ages (dated by TCRdb to about 2015). General notes on the study: In model experiments, template switching captured roughly one uniquely barcoded TCR beta cDNA molecule for every two T cells. The donors were divided into four age groups: young (average approximately 17 years), middle-aged (about 40), aged (roughly 60) and long-lived (82). Using deep sequencing normalized with unique cDNA molecular identifiers, the study measured how TCR beta repertoire diversity changes with age. For two donors (one aged 18 to 29 and one aged 80 or older), the study analyzed two additional independent replicas of 1 million unique cDNA reads from the same blood draw. To avoid experimental bias, donors of different ages were spread randomly across the sequencing lanes. What the work shows at the level of the full study, not this receptor alone: Compared with the aged group, the long-lived group had more naive CD4+ T cells, fewer expanded clones and increased TCR diversity, suggesting age selection. Since profiling was done on bulk unsorted PBMCs, naive and antigen-experienced compartments could not be conclusively compared. Because the CMV infection status of the donors was unknown, age-related changes in expanded clonotypes may potentially have been confounded. Estimates of total diversity based on one million sequenced T cells were regarded as lower bounds and as underestimates. A strong correlation was found between observed TCR beta diversity and the percentage of naive T cells measured by flow cytometry. Observed TCR beta diversity per million T cells fell roughly linearly with age, and a significant reduction was already apparent by age roughly 40.

Receptors were amplified or captured by 5' RACE. The second PCR ran for about 7 to 11 cycles and used a J-beta primer mix along with a sample-barcoded 5' primer. A template-switch 5' adaptor carrying 12 random nucleotides introduced a unique molecular identifier onto each TCR beta cDNA molecule. Each sample yielded at least 3 million CDR3-containing paired-end reads. All of the RNA was converted into first-strand cDNA using the Mint cDNA synthesis kit, with a TRBC-specific oligonucleotide serving as the primer. All cDNA was treated with uracil-DNA glycosylase and then went through a first 18-cycle PCR with the universal primers M1SS and BC2_uni_R. As for the original processing: Each sample was normalized by randomly selecting 1 million high-quality reads, each carrying a distinct molecular identifier. Instead of being binned into consensus sequences, reads that shared molecular identifiers were thrown out. MiTCR, set to a Q25 quality threshold and the strictest error-elimination algorithm, was used for CDR3 identification, clonotype clustering and error correction. Lower-bound total TCR beta diversity was estimated with a nonparametric unseen species model using Euler transformation. TCRdb handled the public reads itself, with Q25 trimming in fastp and clone calling in MiXCR, and kept productive beta chains. Each entry merges the rows of one CDR3 protein and shows their most common DNA and genes. The V and J calls, along with clone size, are taken from TCRdb and not from the paper's own processing. This sample has fewer than 2,000,000 distinct CDR3 sequences in its table, and around 40% of those were observed once. The ten largest account for about 21% of the sample.

The donors were roughly 38 Caucasian individuals from Russia, aged 6 to 90 years, who were systemically healthy. Each donor gave ten milliliters of peripheral blood, drawn into EDTA-treated Vacutainer tubes. Ficoll-Paque density-gradient centrifugation was used to isolate PBMCs, with at least 7 million obtained per sample. Trizol reagent was used to extract total RNA from PBMCs, with at least 5 micrograms per sample. For every donor, an aliquot of PBMCs went through flow cytometry to measure the percentages of naive CD45RAhigh/CD27high T cells. As encoded in the germline V gene, CDR1 is ENHRY while CDR2 is SYGVKD. There are 15 amino acids in the CDR3, from cysteine to phenylalanine inclusive. Solely the CDR3 DNA is kept, with 45 bases framed from the first base. At the junction V is shortened by 7 bases and J by 4 bases, with 19 bases in between. Details on this clonotype: Its antigen is unknown. Base-call qualities are not available, and no considerably larger clone is one nucleotide away.

The sequenced sample consisted of blood. The rearranged chain carries TRBV10-3 and TRBJ1-2; no D gene is confidently identified. The sequence was collected from a human donor in good health. The CDR3 has the sequence CAITITPWLGYGYTF. The DNA sequence reads TGTGCCATCACCATTACCCCTTGGCTGGGCTATGGCTACACCTTC.